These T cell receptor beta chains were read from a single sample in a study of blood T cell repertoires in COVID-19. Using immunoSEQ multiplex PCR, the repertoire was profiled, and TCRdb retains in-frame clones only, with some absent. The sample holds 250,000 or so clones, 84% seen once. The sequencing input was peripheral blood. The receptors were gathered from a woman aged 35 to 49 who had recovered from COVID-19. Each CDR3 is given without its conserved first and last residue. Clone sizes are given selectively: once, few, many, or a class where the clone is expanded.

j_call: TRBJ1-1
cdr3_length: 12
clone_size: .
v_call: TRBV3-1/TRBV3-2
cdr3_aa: ASSPGNVRPRTF

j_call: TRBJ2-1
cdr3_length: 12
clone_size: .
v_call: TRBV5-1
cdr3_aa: ASSLLGHNNEQF

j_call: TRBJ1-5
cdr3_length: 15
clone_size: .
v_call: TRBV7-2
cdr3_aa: ASSAQSTGESNQPQH

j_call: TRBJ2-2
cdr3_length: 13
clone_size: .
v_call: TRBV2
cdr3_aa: ASSVERGSTGELF

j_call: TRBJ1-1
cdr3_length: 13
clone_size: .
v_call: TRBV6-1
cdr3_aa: ASSEGTTGGDEAF

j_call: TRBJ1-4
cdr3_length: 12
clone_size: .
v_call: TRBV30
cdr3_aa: AWSAPPLGIEVF

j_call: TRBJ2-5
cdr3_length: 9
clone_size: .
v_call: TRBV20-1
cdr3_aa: SGHRGETQY

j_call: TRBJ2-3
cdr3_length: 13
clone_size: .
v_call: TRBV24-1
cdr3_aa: ATSDHRLQGGTQY

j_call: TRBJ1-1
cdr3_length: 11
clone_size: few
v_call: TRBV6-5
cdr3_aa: ASSYDRGTEAF

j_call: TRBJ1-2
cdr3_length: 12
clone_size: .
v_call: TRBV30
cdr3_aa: AWSKTGRVYGYT

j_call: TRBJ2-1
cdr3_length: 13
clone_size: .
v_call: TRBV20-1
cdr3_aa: SASTPTGPYNEQF

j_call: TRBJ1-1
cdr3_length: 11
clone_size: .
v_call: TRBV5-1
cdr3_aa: ASSFALNTEAF

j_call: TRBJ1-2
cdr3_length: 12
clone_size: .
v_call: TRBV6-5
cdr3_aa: ASSYQDREAGYT

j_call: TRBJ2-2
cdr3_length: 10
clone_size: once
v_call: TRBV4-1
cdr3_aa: ASSQPWAGPF

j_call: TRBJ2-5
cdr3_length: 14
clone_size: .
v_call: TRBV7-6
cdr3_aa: ASSLDSAGGWKTQY

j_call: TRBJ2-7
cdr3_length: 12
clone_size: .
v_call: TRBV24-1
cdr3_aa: ATSGRTGGDEQY

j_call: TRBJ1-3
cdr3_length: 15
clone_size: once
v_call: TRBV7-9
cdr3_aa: ASSPYSGQGSGNTIY

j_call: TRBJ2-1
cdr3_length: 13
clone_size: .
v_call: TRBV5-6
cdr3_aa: ASSLAAGGYNEQF

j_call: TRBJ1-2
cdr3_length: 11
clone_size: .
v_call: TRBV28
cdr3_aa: ASSRRAGIGYT

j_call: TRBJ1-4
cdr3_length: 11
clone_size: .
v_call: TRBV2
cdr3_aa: ASSEVGGEKLF

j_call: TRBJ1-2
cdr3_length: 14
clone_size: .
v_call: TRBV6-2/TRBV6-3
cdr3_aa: ASSYQGTSINYGYT

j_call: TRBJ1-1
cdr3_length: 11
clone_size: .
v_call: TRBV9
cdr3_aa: ASSAGYTTEAF

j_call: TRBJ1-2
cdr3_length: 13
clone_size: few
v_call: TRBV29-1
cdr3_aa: SVLKTGEDGYGYT

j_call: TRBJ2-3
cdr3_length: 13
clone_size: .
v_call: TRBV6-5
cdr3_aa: ASSRQLGRGDTQY

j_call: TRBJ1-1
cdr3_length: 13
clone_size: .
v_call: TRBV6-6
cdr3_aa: ASSYLDSQNTEAF

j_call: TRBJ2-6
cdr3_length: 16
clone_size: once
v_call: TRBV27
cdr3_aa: ASRPLDTAISGANVLT

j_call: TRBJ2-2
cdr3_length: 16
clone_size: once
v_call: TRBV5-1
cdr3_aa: ASSLGYLAGAYTGELF

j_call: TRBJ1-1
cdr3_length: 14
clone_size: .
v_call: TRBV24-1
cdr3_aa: ATSDPSGGQEAEAF

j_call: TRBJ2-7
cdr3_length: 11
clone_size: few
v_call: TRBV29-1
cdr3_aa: SAQGQGAYEQY

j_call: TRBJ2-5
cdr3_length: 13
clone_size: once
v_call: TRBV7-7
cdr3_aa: ASSLAQGGGETQY

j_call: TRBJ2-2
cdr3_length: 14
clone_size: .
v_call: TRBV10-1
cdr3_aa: ASSRRGRENTGELF

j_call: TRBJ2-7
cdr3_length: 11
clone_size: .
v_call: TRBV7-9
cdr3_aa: ASSGAVYYEQY

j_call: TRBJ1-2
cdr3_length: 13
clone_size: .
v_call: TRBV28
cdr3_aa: ASSFEGQGVYGYT

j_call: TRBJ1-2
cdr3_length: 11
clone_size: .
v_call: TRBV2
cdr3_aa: ASSAQGIYGYT

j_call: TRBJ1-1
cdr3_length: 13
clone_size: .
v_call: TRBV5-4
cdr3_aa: ASSPKTGSDTEAF

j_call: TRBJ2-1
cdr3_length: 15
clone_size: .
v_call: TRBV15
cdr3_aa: ATSRELAGGHYNEQF

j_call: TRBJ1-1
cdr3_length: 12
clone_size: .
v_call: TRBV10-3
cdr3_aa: AISESGRNTEAF

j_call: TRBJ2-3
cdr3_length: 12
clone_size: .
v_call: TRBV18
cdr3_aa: ASSPPGGADTQY

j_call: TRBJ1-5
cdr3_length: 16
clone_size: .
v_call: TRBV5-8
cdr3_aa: ASSFWGQGYGSNQPQH

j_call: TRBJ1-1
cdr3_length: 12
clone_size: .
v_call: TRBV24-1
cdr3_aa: ATSSNTGWGSRF

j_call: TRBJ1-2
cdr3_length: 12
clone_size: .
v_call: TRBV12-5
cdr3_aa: ASGLDRTNYGYT

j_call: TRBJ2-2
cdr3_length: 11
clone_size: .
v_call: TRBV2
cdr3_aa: ASSGLALGELF

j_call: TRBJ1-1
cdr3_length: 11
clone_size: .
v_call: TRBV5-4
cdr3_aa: ASSFDGDRRAF

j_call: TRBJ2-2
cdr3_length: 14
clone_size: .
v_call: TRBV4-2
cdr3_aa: ASSQVREANTGELF

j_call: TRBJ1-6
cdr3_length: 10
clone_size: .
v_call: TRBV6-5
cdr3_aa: ASSSGNSPLH

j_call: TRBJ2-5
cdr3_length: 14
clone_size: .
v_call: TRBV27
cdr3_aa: ASSPLLAGGQLAQY

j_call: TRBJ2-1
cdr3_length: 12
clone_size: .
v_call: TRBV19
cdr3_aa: ASSSRTGANEQF